Listed below are T cell receptor beta chains from one sample, sequenced in a study of T-cell memory formation after mild COVID-19. TCRdb redid the calling of the 5' RACE reads with MiXCR, one entry per CDR3 protein. Counted here are tens of thousands of distinct CDR3 sequences, around 30% occurring once; the ten biggest clones make up roughly 47%. The sample was PBMCs or a T cell subset sorted from them (not recorded which). These receptors came from a man aged 18 to 29 who had mild COVID-19 (a few samples of this study predate the infection). Cell type and time point are not known. The CDR3 runs from the conserved cysteine through the conserved F or W. The D gene is left open where the match is weak. A row's size may be missing; if present it is once, few, many or a size class.

clone_size	d_call	v_call	j_call	cdr3_aa	cdr3_nt
few	TRBD2	TRBV7-2	TRBJ2-1	CAVPRGGFSYNEQFF	TGTGCCGTCCCTCGGGGGGGATTTTCCTACAATGAGCAGTTCTTC
few	NA	TRBV12-3/TRBV12-4	TRBJ1-1	CASRPSGFEAFF	TGTGCCAGCAGGCCCTCGGGATTTGAAGCTTTCTTT
few	NA	TRBV9	TRBJ1-1	CASSVGGYPNTEAFF	TGTGCCAGCAGCGTCGGGGGGTATCCGAACACTGAAGCTTTCTTT
NA	TRBD2	TRBV6-4	TRBJ2-4	CASSDQAGGGNIQYF	TGTGCCAGCAGTGACCAAGCGGGGGGGGGAAACATTCAGTACTTC
NA	TRBD1	TRBV6-2/TRBV6-3	TRBJ2-2	CATKDPGTGNTGELFF	TGTGCCACCAAAGATCCCGGGACAGGGAACACCGGGGAGCTGTTTTTT
NA	TRBD1	TRBV23-1	TRBJ2-4	CASCGQGPTKNIQYF	TGCGCCAGCTGTGGACAGGGTCCGACCAAAAACATTCAGTACTTC
few	NA	TRBV27	TRBJ2-7	CASSTLEAVSYEQYF	TGTGCCAGCAGTACCCTCGAGGCAGTTTCCTACGAGCAGTACTTC
few	NA	TRBV20-1	TRBJ2-3	CSALPGLPTDTQYF	TGCAGTGCGCTCCCGGGACTCCCCACGGATACGCAGTATTTT
NA	TRBD2	TRBV20-1	TRBJ2-7	CSAAASGEAYEQYF	TGCAGTGCTGCCGCTAGCGGGGAGGCCTACGAGCAGTACTTC
NA	NA	TRBV7-3	TRBJ1-2	CASSPEGSSGYTF	TGTGCCAGCAGCCCCGAGGGTAGTTCTGGCTACACCTTC
NA	NA	TRBV5-1	TRBJ2-3	CASSFSSKDTQYF	TGCGCCAGCAGCTTTTCCTCGAAAGATACGCAGTATTTT
few	TRBD2	TRBV20-1	TRBJ2-2	CSAGGAYTGELFF	TGCAGTGCCGGGGGGGCCTACACCGGGGAGCTGTTTTTT
NA	NA	TRBV19	TRBJ2-1	CASSMFSGNNEQFF	TGTGCCAGTAGTATGTTTTCCGGTAACAATGAGCAGTTCTTC
NA	NA	TRBV20-1	TRBJ2-5	CSARDWDVAAETQYF	TGCAGTGCTAGAGATTGGGACGTCGCGGCCGAGACCCAGTACTTC
NA	NA	TRBV4-3	TRBJ1-1	CASSQVTGRDTEAFF	TGCGCCAGCAGCCAAGTGACAGGACGAGACACTGAAGCTTTCTTT
NA	NA	TRBV29-1	TRBJ2-1	CSVERRGLNNEQFF	TGCAGCGTTGAAAGGCGGGGTTTAAACAATGAGCAGTTCTTC
NA	TRBD2	TRBV20-1	TRBJ2-1	CSASSGESGANEQFF	TGCAGTGCCAGCAGCGGAGAGAGCGGGGCAAATGAGCAGTTCTTC
few	NA	TRBV5-1	TRBJ1-1	CASSPRTHLASPEAFF	TGCGCCAGCAGCCCGAGGACACACTTGGCCTCCCCTGAAGCTTTCTTT
few	TRBD2	TRBV5-1	TRBJ2-5	CASSLSRLASVGETQYF	TGCGCCAGCAGCTTGTCGAGACTAGCGTCCGTCGGTGAGACCCAGTACTTC
few	TRBD2	TRBV4-3	TRBJ2-2	CASSQDYLGLAGTNTGELFF	TGCGCCAGCAGCCAAGATTACCTTGGACTAGCGGGGACGAACACCGGGGAGCTGTTTTTT
NA	NA	TRBV11-2	TRBJ1-1	CASSLGGGRMNTEAFF	TGTGCCAGCAGCTTAGGCGGGGGCCGGATGAACACTGAAGCTTTCTTT
medium-sized	NA	TRBV10-2	TRBJ2-7	CASGSPYEQYF	TGCGCCAGCGGGTCCCCCTACGAGCAGTACTTC
few	NA	TRBV7-2	TRBJ2-1	CASSRYDSRSGDEQFF	TGTGCCAGCAGCCGTTATGATAGCCGGTCGGGCGATGAGCAGTTCTTC
NA	NA	TRBV7-9	TRBJ1-2	CASSFGRGLEGTF	TGTGCCAGCAGCTTCGGCAGGGGCCTGGAAGGCACCTTC
NA	NA	TRBV27	TRBJ2-2	CASSPTPNTGELFF	TGTGCCAGCAGCCCCACCCCGAACACCGGGGAGCTGTTTTTT
few	TRBD1	TRBV5-6	TRBJ2-2	CASSSRIKGAAGELFF	TGTGCCAGCAGCAGCAGGATTAAGGGGGCCGCCGGGGAGCTGTTTTTT
NA	NA	TRBV20-1	TRBJ1-1	CSAQRMGVTEAFF	TGCAGTGCTCAAAGGATGGGGGTCACTGAAGCTTTCTTT
few	NA	TRBV3-1	TRBJ2-3	CASSQDLVSVGTDTQYF	TGTGCCAGCAGCCAAGATCTTGTTAGCGTCGGCACAGATACGCAGTATTTT
few	NA	TRBV20-1	TRBJ2-3	CSAKRDFTSTDTQYF	TGCAGTGCTAAACGGGACTTCACTAGCACAGATACGCAGTATTTT
NA	TRBD1	TRBV6-5	TRBJ1-1	CASSRDRGEAFF	TGTGCCAGCAGCCGGGACAGGGGCGAAGCTTTCTTT
few	TRBD2	TRBV5-4	TRBJ2-3	CASSFGGGRTDTQYF	TGTGCCAGCAGCTTCGGGGGGGGACGCACAGATACGCAGTATTTT
few	TRBD2	TRBV28	TRBJ2-3	CASSLLGGGSTDTQYF	TGTGCCAGCAGTTTACTGGGCGGGGGGAGCACAGATACGCAGTATTTT
NA	NA	TRBV20-1	TRBJ2-1	CSARGQGRKNEQFF	TGCAGTGCTAGAGGGCAGGGTCGGAAAAATGAGCAGTTCTTC
NA	NA	TRBV7-2	TRBJ2-7	CASSFPGRMINEQYF	TGTGCCAGCAGTTTCCCGGGACGGATGATAAACGAGCAGTACTTC
NA	NA	TRBV19	TRBJ2-4	CASRDSNENIQYF	TGTGCCAGTCGAGACAGCAACGAAAACATTCAGTACTTC
many	NA	TRBV4-3	TRBJ2-4	CASSQGQQNIQYF	TGCGCCAGCAGCCAAGGGCAGCAAAACATTCAGTACTTC
few	TRBD2	TRBV7-8	TRBJ2-1	CASSPRTSYNEQFF	TGTGCCAGCAGCCCAAGGACTAGCTACAATGAGCAGTTCTTC
NA	NA	TRBV11-2	TRBJ1-1	CASSKEGTDTEAFF	TGTGCCAGCTCGAAGGAGGGGACTGACACTGAAGCTTTCTTT
NA	NA	TRBV4-1	TRBJ1-4	CASSLESGGKLFF	TGCGCCAGCAGCCTAGAATCAGGAGGAAAACTGTTTTTT
NA	TRBD2	TRBV5-1	TRBJ2-1	CASSLASGVLEQFF	TGCGCCAGCAGCTTAGCTAGCGGGGTTCTTGAGCAGTTCTTC
NA	NA	TRBV2	TRBJ2-1	CASSEGGSSYNEQFF	TGTGCCAGCAGTGAAGGGGGTAGCTCCTACAATGAGCAGTTCTTC
NA	NA	TRBV6-5	TRBJ2-1	CASSPLLRQDANEQFF	TGTGCCAGCAGTCCCCTGCTCAGGCAGGACGCCAATGAGCAGTTCTTC
NA	TRBD1	TRBV7-3	TRBJ2-5	CASSPTGVQETQYF	TGTGCCAGCAGCCCTACAGGGGTGCAAGAGACCCAGTACTTC
NA	NA	TRBV30	TRBJ2-2	CAVLGSSGELFF	TGTGCGGTCCTCGGTTCTTCCGGGGAGCTGTTTTTT
many	NA	TRBV9	TRBJ1-2	CASSPANYGYTF	TGTGCCAGCTCCCCGGCTAACTATGGCTACACCTTC
NA	NA	TRBV24-1	TRBJ1-2	CATSGRVNYGYTF	TGTGCCACCAGTGGGCGGGTTAACTATGGCTACACCTTC